These T cell receptor beta chains were read from a single sample in a study of T-cell reconstitution after alpha-beta-depleted transplantation in children. TCRdb redid the calling of the PCR reads with MiXCR, one entry per CDR3 protein. Counted here are some 80,000 distinct CDR3 sequences, around a sixth occurring once; the ten biggest clones make up about 47%. Sequenced here: PBMCs, mostly from graft donor cells, sampled 360 days after TCRalphabeta/CD19-depleted stem cell transplant. These receptors were obtained from a male patient aged 2-10 years who had a stem cell transplant for acute lymphoblastic leukemia, so the T cells may come from the graft donor. Both conserved end residues are part of each CDR3. D genes are given only for firm matches. Expanded clones get a size class; other rows say once, few or many, or leave the size out.

d_call: TRBD1; clone_size: NA; v_call: TRBV19; j_call: TRBJ2-7; cdr3_length: 19; cdr3_aa: CASSNGLRAGTGGKHEQYF; cdr3_nt: TGTGCCAGTAGTAATGGCCTAAGAGCCGGGACAGGGGGCAAGCACGAGCAGTACTTC
d_call: TRBD1; clone_size: many; v_call: TRBV6-5; j_call: TRBJ1-5; cdr3_length: 13; cdr3_aa: CASGRGPDQPQHF; cdr3_nt: TGTGCCAGCGGGAGGGGGCCTGATCAGCCCCAGCATTTT
d_call: NA; clone_size: many; v_call: TRBV5-1; j_call: TRBJ2-1; cdr3_length: 16; cdr3_aa: CASSWGVSVPYNEQFF; cdr3_nt: TGCGCCAGCAGCTGGGGGGTTAGCGTGCCCTACAATGAGCAGTTCTTC
d_call: NA; clone_size: many; v_call: TRBV6-6; j_call: TRBJ1-3; cdr3_length: 12; cdr3_aa: CATRQSGNTIYF; cdr3_nt: TGTGCCACCAGGCAGTCTGGAAACACCATATATTTT
d_call: TRBD1; clone_size: many; v_call: TRBV11-2; j_call: TRBJ2-6; cdr3_length: 18; cdr3_aa: CASSLYGTGRSGANVLTF; cdr3_nt: TGTGCCAGCAGCTTATATGGGACAGGTCGCTCTGGGGCCAACGTCCTGACTTTC
d_call: NA; clone_size: few; v_call: TRBV11-3; j_call: TRBJ2-7; cdr3_length: 12; cdr3_aa: CASSLGRGEQYF; cdr3_nt: TGTGCCAGCAGCTTAGGTAGAGGCGAGCAGTACTTC
d_call: NA; clone_size: NA; v_call: TRBV25-1; j_call: TRBJ2-2; cdr3_length: 12; cdr3_aa: CASTTGSGELFF; cdr3_nt: TGTGCCAGCACCACAGGGTCGGGGGAGCTGTTTTTT
d_call: NA; clone_size: NA; v_call: TRBV20-1; j_call: TRBJ1-1; cdr3_length: 10; cdr3_aa: CSPRNTEAFF; cdr3_nt: TGCAGTCCGCGGAACACTGAAGCTTTCTTT
d_call: NA; clone_size: NA; v_call: TRBV5-6; j_call: TRBJ2-5; cdr3_length: 14; cdr3_aa: CASSPLEGMETQYF; cdr3_nt: TGTGCCAGCAGCCCCCTTGAGGGTATGGAGACCCAGTACTTC
d_call: NA; clone_size: NA; v_call: TRBV11-3; j_call: TRBJ2-7; cdr3_length: 13; cdr3_aa: CASKRQFSYEQYF; cdr3_nt: TGTGCCAGCAAACGACAGTTCTCCTACGAGCAGTACTTC
d_call: TRBD2; clone_size: few; v_call: TRBV12-3/TRBV12-4; j_call: TRBJ2-1; cdr3_length: 13; cdr3_aa: CASSLFLAGEQFF; cdr3_nt: TGTGCCAGCAGTTTATTTTTAGCGGGAGAACAGTTCTTC
d_call: NA; clone_size: NA; v_call: TRBV6-5; j_call: TRBJ1-5; cdr3_length: 14; cdr3_aa: CASSYSKGFQPQHF; cdr3_nt: TGTGCCAGCAGTTACTCGAAGGGGTTTCAGCCCCAGCATTTT
d_call: NA; clone_size: few; v_call: TRBV12-3/TRBV12-4; j_call: TRBJ2-5; cdr3_length: 17; cdr3_aa: CASSLFYGVPGQETQYF; cdr3_nt: TGTGCCAGCAGTTTATTTTATGGGGTACCAGGACAAGAGACCCAGTACTTC
d_call: NA; clone_size: few; v_call: TRBV21-1; j_call: TRBJ2-3; cdr3_length: 14; cdr3_aa: CGLKRSPRPDTQYF; cdr3_nt: TGTGGGCTAAAACGCAGCCCAAGGCCAGATACGCAGTATTTT
d_call: NA; clone_size: NA; v_call: TRBV9; j_call: TRBJ2-3; cdr3_length: 13; cdr3_aa: CASSVDGTDTQYF; cdr3_nt: TGTGCCAGCAGCGTAGACGGAACAGATACGCAGTATTTT
d_call: NA; clone_size: few; v_call: TRBV11-2; j_call: TRBJ2-6; cdr3_length: 14; cdr3_aa: CASSPGFGANVLTF; cdr3_nt: TGTGCCAGCAGTCCAGGGTTTGGGGCCAACGTCCTGACTTTC
d_call: NA; clone_size: few; v_call: TRBV10-3; j_call: TRBJ2-1; cdr3_length: 13; cdr3_aa: CAISEVLGNEQFF; cdr3_nt: TGTGCCATCAGTGAAGTGTTGGGTAATGAGCAGTTCTTC
d_call: NA; clone_size: NA; v_call: TRBV10-3; j_call: TRBJ1-2; cdr3_length: 13; cdr3_aa: CAIRSVGGSGYTF; cdr3_nt: TGTGCCATCAGGTCTGTAGGGGGAAGTGGCTACACCTTC
d_call: NA; clone_size: NA; v_call: TRBV29-1; j_call: TRBJ1-2; cdr3_length: 13; cdr3_aa: CSDRAPRGGGYTF; cdr3_nt: TGCAGCGACCGGGCCCCGCGGGGCGGTGGCTACACCTTC
d_call: NA; clone_size: many; v_call: TRBV25-1; j_call: TRBJ2-4; cdr3_length: 14; cdr3_aa: CASSPRGGKNIQYF; cdr3_nt: TGTGCCAGCAGTCCCCGAGGAGGAAAAAACATTCAGTACTTC
d_call: TRBD2; clone_size: NA; v_call: TRBV28; j_call: TRBJ2-7; cdr3_length: 17; cdr3_aa: CASSFASGRYLLYEQYF; cdr3_nt: TGTGCCAGCAGTTTCGCTAGCGGGAGGTATCTCCTGTACGAGCAGTACTTC
d_call: NA; clone_size: NA; v_call: TRBV10-3; j_call: TRBJ1-2; cdr3_length: 14; cdr3_aa: CAIHPNRDNYGYTF; cdr3_nt: TGTGCCATCCACCCTAATAGAGATAACTATGGCTACACCTTC
d_call: NA; clone_size: NA; v_call: TRBV12-3/TRBV12-4; j_call: TRBJ2-3; cdr3_length: 12; cdr3_aa: CASSRPHDTQYF; cdr3_nt: TGTGCCAGCAGTCGCCCCCATGATACGCAGTATTTT
d_call: NA; clone_size: NA; v_call: TRBV5-1; j_call: TRBJ2-7; cdr3_length: 13; cdr3_aa: CASSLGRNLRWYF; cdr3_nt: TGCGCCAGCAGCTTGGGCAGGAACTTACGTTGGTACTTC
d_call: TRBD2; clone_size: many; v_call: TRBV10-3; j_call: TRBJ2-3; cdr3_length: 18; cdr3_aa: CAISESIGGRTSTDTQYF; cdr3_nt: TGTGCCATCAGTGAGTCGATCGGCGGGAGGACTAGCACAGATACGCAGTATTTT
d_call: NA; clone_size: NA; v_call: TRBV25-1; j_call: TRBJ1-1; cdr3_length: 13; cdr3_aa: CASSERPQSQAFF; cdr3_nt: TGTGCCAGCAGTGAAAGGCCCCAGAGTCAAGCTTTCTTT
d_call: NA; clone_size: few; v_call: TRBV12-3/TRBV12-4; j_call: TRBJ1-2; cdr3_length: 15; cdr3_aa: CASSLSRTGKGGYTF; cdr3_nt: TGTGCCAGCAGTTTATCCCGCACAGGAAAAGGGGGCTACACCTTC
d_call: TRBD2; clone_size: NA; v_call: TRBV20-1; j_call: TRBJ2-1; cdr3_length: 15; cdr3_aa: CSARKKRELGNEQFF; cdr3_nt: TGCAGTGCTAGAAAAAAGCGGGAGCTAGGCAATGAGCAGTTCTTC
d_call: NA; clone_size: NA; v_call: TRBV20-1; j_call: TRBJ2-4; cdr3_length: 15; cdr3_aa: CSASKGSRAKNIQYF; cdr3_nt: TGCAGTGCTAGTAAGGGGAGTAGAGCCAAAAACATTCAGTACTTC
d_call: NA; clone_size: few; v_call: TRBV5-1; j_call: TRBJ2-7; cdr3_length: 15; cdr3_aa: CASSLLLRGIYEQYF; cdr3_nt: TGCGCCAGCAGCTTGCTGCTCAGGGGAATTTACGAGCAGTACTTC
d_call: NA; clone_size: NA; v_call: TRBV18; j_call: TRBJ2-3; cdr3_length: 14; cdr3_aa: CASSPSRSTDTQYF; cdr3_nt: TGTGCCAGCTCACCGAGTCGGAGCACAGATACGCAGTATTTT
d_call: NA; clone_size: NA; v_call: TRBV11-3; j_call: TRBJ2-1; cdr3_length: 11; cdr3_aa: CASSLAVRQFF; cdr3_nt: TGTGCCAGCAGCTTAGCGGTTCGGCAGTTCTTC
d_call: TRBD2; clone_size: few; v_call: TRBV10-2; j_call: TRBJ2-1; cdr3_length: 18; cdr3_aa: CASRGGWTSGFSYNEQFF; cdr3_nt: TGCGCCAGCAGGGGGGGGTGGACTAGCGGGTTCTCCTACAATGAGCAGTTCTTC
d_call: NA; clone_size: NA; v_call: TRBV3-1; j_call: TRBJ2-3; cdr3_length: 16; cdr3_aa: CASSQDIGTGFGAQYF; cdr3_nt: TGTGCCAGCAGCCAAGATATCGGGACCGGGTTCGGGGCGCAGTATTTT
d_call: TRBD2; clone_size: NA; v_call: TRBV4-1; j_call: TRBJ2-3; cdr3_length: 14; cdr3_aa: CASSPPGLVNTQYF; cdr3_nt: TGCGCCAGCAGCCCTCCGGGACTAGTGAATACGCAGTATTTT
d_call: NA; clone_size: NA; v_call: TRBV5-1; j_call: TRBJ2-1; cdr3_length: 13; cdr3_aa: CASSLTGRDEQFF; cdr3_nt: TGCGCCAGCAGCTTAACAGGGAGGGATGAGCAGTTCTTC
d_call: TRBD1; clone_size: many; v_call: TRBV6-6; j_call: TRBJ1-2; cdr3_length: 18; cdr3_aa: CASTPSRQGAILGYGYTF; cdr3_nt: TGTGCCAGCACCCCAAGTCGGCAGGGGGCAATCTTGGGCTATGGCTACACCTTC
d_call: NA; clone_size: NA; v_call: TRBV7-6; j_call: TRBJ2-7; cdr3_length: 15; cdr3_aa: CASSLLSAENYEQYF; cdr3_nt: TGTGCCAGCAGCTTATTATCTGCGGAGAACTACGAGCAGTACTTC
d_call: TRBD2; clone_size: NA; v_call: TRBV20-1; j_call: TRBJ2-1; cdr3_length: 15; cdr3_aa: CSARGRGRAIYEQFF; cdr3_nt: TGCAGTGCTAGAGGTCGCGGGAGGGCCATCTATGAGCAGTTCTTC
d_call: NA; clone_size: NA; v_call: TRBV27; j_call: TRBJ2-7; cdr3_length: 14; cdr3_aa: CASSPGASSYEQYF; cdr3_nt: TGTGCCAGCAGTCCGGGGGCGAGCTCCTACGAGCAGTACTTC
d_call: NA; clone_size: NA; v_call: TRBV29-1; j_call: TRBJ2-2; cdr3_length: 15; cdr3_aa: CSVVMQAPNTGELFF; cdr3_nt: TGCAGCGTTGTCATGCAAGCCCCGAACACCGGGGAGCTGTTTTTT
d_call: TRBD2; clone_size: few; v_call: TRBV4-1; j_call: TRBJ2-1; cdr3_length: 19; cdr3_aa: CASSQHYGSGRSSYNEQFF; cdr3_nt: TGCGCCAGCAGCCAACATTACGGCAGCGGGAGGAGCTCCTACAATGAGCAGTTCTTC
d_call: NA; clone_size: few; v_call: TRBV24-1; j_call: TRBJ2-7; cdr3_length: 12; cdr3_aa: CATSDLAGEQYF; cdr3_nt: TGTGCCACCAGTGATTTGGCGGGGGAGCAGTACTTC
d_call: TRBD1; clone_size: NA; v_call: TRBV7-2; j_call: TRBJ1-1; cdr3_length: 13; cdr3_aa: CASSSARGIGAFF; cdr3_nt: TGTGCCAGCAGCTCCGCCAGGGGGATTGGAGCTTTCTTT
d_call: NA; clone_size: few; v_call: TRBV24-1; j_call: TRBJ2-1; cdr3_length: 14; cdr3_aa: CATSDIGTANEQFF; cdr3_nt: TGTGCCACCAGTGACATTGGGACGGCTAATGAGCAGTTCTTC
d_call: TRBD2; clone_size: few; v_call: TRBV5-1; j_call: TRBJ2-7; cdr3_length: 15; cdr3_aa: CASSPRLAGSYEQYF; cdr3_nt: TGCGCCAGCAGCCCGCGACTAGCGGGATCCTACGAGCAGTACTTC
d_call: TRBD1; clone_size: few; v_call: TRBV5-1; j_call: TRBJ1-6; cdr3_length: 15; cdr3_aa: CASSLSGQGRSPLHF; cdr3_nt: TGCGCCAGCAGCTTGTCGGGACAGGGACGATCACCCCTCCACTTT
d_call: TRBD2; clone_size: NA; v_call: TRBV11-3; j_call: TRBJ2-1; cdr3_length: 15; cdr3_aa: CASSLVLAGDSEQFF; cdr3_nt: TGTGCCAGCAGCTTAGTACTAGCGGGAGATAGTGAGCAGTTCTTC
d_call: NA; clone_size: few; v_call: TRBV10-3; j_call: TRBJ2-7; cdr3_length: 15; cdr3_aa: CAISVRGTKTYEQYF; cdr3_nt: TGTGCCATCAGTGTAAGAGGGACCAAAACCTACGAGCAGTACTTC
d_call: TRBD1; clone_size: few; v_call: TRBV6-5; j_call: TRBJ1-4; cdr3_length: 13; cdr3_aa: CASSYSNRGKLFF; cdr3_nt: TGTGCCAGCAGTTACTCGAACAGGGGAAAACTGTTTTTT
d_call: TRBD1; clone_size: many; v_call: TRBV20-1; j_call: TRBJ2-4; cdr3_length: 14; cdr3_aa: CSARDWDRDSIQYF; cdr3_nt: TGCAGTGCTAGAGACTGGGACAGGGATAGCATTCAGTACTTC
d_call: TRBD1; clone_size: few; v_call: TRBV5-5; j_call: TRBJ2-7; cdr3_length: 18; cdr3_aa: CASSRGQGGIAGIYEQYF; cdr3_nt: TGTGCCAGCAGCAGAGGACAGGGGGGAATAGCGGGAATCTACGAGCAGTACTTC
d_call: TRBD2; clone_size: many; v_call: TRBV5-1; j_call: TRBJ2-1; cdr3_length: 16; cdr3_aa: CASSLNRAGVRNEQFF; cdr3_nt: TGCGCCAGCAGCTTGAATCGGGCGGGAGTTAGAAATGAGCAGTTCTTC
d_call: TRBD1; clone_size: NA; v_call: TRBV12-3/TRBV12-4; j_call: TRBJ1-1; cdr3_length: 14; cdr3_aa: CASSWRQGNTEAFF; cdr3_nt: TGTGCCAGCAGTTGGCGACAGGGGAACACTGAAGCTTTCTTT
d_call: NA; clone_size: NA; v_call: TRBV12-3/TRBV12-4; j_call: TRBJ2-3; cdr3_length: 13; cdr3_aa: CASSLLVGDTQYF; cdr3_nt: TGTGCCAGCAGTTTGTTAGTTGGTGATACGCAGTATTTT
d_call: TRBD2; clone_size: NA; v_call: TRBV4-1; j_call: TRBJ2-3; cdr3_length: 16; cdr3_aa: CASSPSGRASTDTQYF; cdr3_nt: TGCGCCAGCAGCCCTAGCGGGAGGGCTTCCACAGATACGCAGTATTTT
d_call: TRBD1; clone_size: NA; v_call: TRBV7-2; j_call: TRBJ2-1; cdr3_length: 17; cdr3_aa: CASSFSAVRGLYNEQFF; cdr3_nt: TGTGCCAGCAGCTTCTCCGCGGTCAGGGGGCTCTACAATGAGCAGTTCTTC